This TCR beta chain comes out of a study of cytomegalovirus exposure and HLA in healthy donors. PCR primers comprised 60 Vbeta and 13 Jbeta primers. Only in-frame clones appear in the TCRdb table, and some are missing; sequencing was by immunoSEQ multiplex PCR. Here the sample spans fewer than 75,000 clones, about 81% being singletons. Germline V lookup: CDR1 SGHTA, CDR2 FQGNSA. The CDR3 length is 14 residues. J was trimmed by 6 bases and V by 5 bases; bases with no gene match: 8. The sequenced material came from PBMCs. The V and J genes are TRBV7-2 and TRBJ1-2, with 8 bases identical to TRBD1. The TCR sequence derives from a man between 65 and 80 years old in good health and CMV-seronegative. CDR3 region: CASSPGQVSDGYTF. Written as DNA, the CDR3 is TGTGCCAGCAGCCCGGGACAGGTTTCGGATGGCTACACCTTC.